Listed here are 22 T cell receptor beta chains from one sample, sequenced in a study of blood T cell repertoires in COVID-19. The method was immunoSEQ multiplex PCR; TCRdb's version includes in-frame clones alone and lacks a portion of them. The sample comprises about 140,000 clones, 65% to 85% of which are singletons, and approximately 2% rests with the top ten. The sequenced sample was peripheral blood. Every receptor here comes from a woman aged 60-70 years with acute or convalescent COVID-19.

The chain employs TRBV3-1 (or the pseudogene TRBV3-2) and TRBJ2-1; 8 positions match TRBD2. Germline V gene lookup returns CDR1 LGHDT and CDR2 YNNKEL (reference sequence). Germline trimming cut 4 bases from V and 5 bases from J; bases unmatched to any gene: 1. This CDR3 comprises 13 residues. This CDR3 reads CASSPGGNNEQFF. The CDR3 bases are TGTGCCAGCAGCCCGGGGGGGAACAATGAGCAGTTCTTC.

There are a few counts of this clone. The CDR3 loop is CASSDFVARGLGNEKLFF. CDR3 in DNA: TGTGCCAGCAGTGATTTCGTAGCCAGGGGGCTTGGTAATGAAAAACTGTTTTTT. This rearrangement joins TRBV6-1 to TRBJ1-4, with 8 bases lining up with TRBD1. CDR1 is MNHNS and CDR2 is SASEGT in the germline V gene. Trimming cost V 3 bases and J 4 bases; bases outside gene matches: 13. This CDR3 contains 18 residues.

This chain uses TRBV5-1 with TRBJ1-2; 8 bases agree with TRBD1. The CDR3 has 15 amino acids. Germline V gene data show CDR1 as SGHRS and CDR2 as YFSETQ. V lost 0 bases to trimming and J lost 4 bases; unmatched junction nucleotides: 5. The CDR3 sequence is CASSLVQGGSYGYTF. CDR3 DNA: TGCGCCAGCAGCTTGGTACAGGGGGGAAGCTATGGCTACACCTTC.

This chain joins TRBV27 and TRBJ1-1; 7 bases are shared with TRBD1. Per germline, CDR1 MNHEY and CDR2 SMNVEV (reference sequence). This CDR3 is built from 15 residues. J was trimmed by 6 bases and V by 4 bases; bases with no gene match: 11. This chain's CDR3 is CASSSRLRQGAEAFF. Here the CDR3 DNA reads TGTGCCAGCAGTTCCAGGCTTAGACAGGGAGCTGAAGCTTTCTTT.

This clone showed up just once. CDR3 loop: CASSLEGAVTQYF. CDR3 in DNA: TGTGCCAGCAGCTTAGAGGGAGCGGTTACGCAGTATTTT. The chain joins TRBV11-2 to TRBJ2-3; the D gene is possibly TRBD2 (5 bases). The CDR3 sequence is 13 residues long. Germline loops: CDR1 SGHAT, CDR2 FQNNGV. The V gene lost 0 bases and the J gene lost 8 bases, with 9 bases spanning the gap. The full variable domain, its missing parts supplied by reference TRBV11-2 and TRBJ2-3, is EAGVAQSPRYKIIEKRQSVAFWCNPISGHATLYWYQQILGQGPKLLIQFQNNGVVDDSQLPKDRFSAERLKGVDSTLKIQPAKLEDSAVYLCASSLEGAVTQYFGPGTRLTVL.

V gene TRBV5-1 combines with J gene TRBJ2-1; possibly TRBD2 for D (6 bases). Trimming stripped 7 bases from V and 9 bases from J, with 17 bases between. Germline-derived CDR1 and CDR2 are SGHRS and YFSETQ. The CDR3 runs to 13 residues. The CDR3 DNA is TGCGCCAGCCTCGGATTCTTCGGGGGTGAGCAGTTCTTC. It encodes CASLGFFGGEQFF. The whole variable domain, filled in from reference TRBV5-1 and TRBJ2-1, reads KAGVTQTPRYLIKTRGQQVTLSCSPISGHRSVSWYQQTPGQGLQFLFEYFSETQRNKGNFPGRFSGRQFSNSRSEMNVSTLELGDSALYLCASLGFFGGEQFFGPGTRLTVL.

This clone was detected once. The chain carries TRBV2 and TRBJ2-7; no clear D. CDR1 and CDR2 (germline): SNHLY, FYNNEI. The CDR3 spans 14 residues. The V gene lost 8 bases and the J gene lost 3 bases, with 17 bases spanning the gap. CDR3 sequence: CASRKVLGYYEQYF. In DNA form, the CDR3 reads TGTGCCAGCCGGAAGGTGCTGGGCTACTACGAGCAGTACTTC.

CDR3 region: CAWSVNTGTEAFF. DNA of the CDR3: TGTGCCTGGAGTGTAAATACAGGGACGGAAGCTTTCTTT. The rearrangement links TRBV30 to TRBJ1-1; D perhaps matches TRBD1 (6 bases). CDR1 GTSNPN and CDR2 SVGIG come from the germline V gene (reference sequence). Trimming removed 0 bases at V and 8 bases at J, with 13 bases between. The CDR3 loop spans 13 amino acids.

This chain links TRBV5-1 with TRBJ2-1; perhaps TRBD2 as D (5 bases). The CDR3 is 15 residues long. Per germline, CDR1 SGHRS and CDR2 YFSETQ. Trimming took off 0 bases at V and 8 bases at J, with 15 bases between the two ends. The CDR3 is CASSLGGPGGDEQFF. In DNA form, the CDR3 reads TGCGCCAGCAGCTTGGGAGGACCCGGAGGCGATGAGCAGTTCTTC.

This chain links TRBV2 with TRBJ1-2, with 9 nucleotides matching TRBD1. Per the germline V gene, CDR1 is SNHLY and CDR2 is FYNNEI. The CDR3 runs 11 residues. The CDR3 DNA follows: TGTGCAAGCCGGGACAGGGATGGCTACACCTTC. This translates into CASRDRDGYTF.

The rearrangement joins TRBV4-2 to TRBJ2-7; weak D call: TRBD2 (6 bases). V lost 4 bases and J 0 bases, leaving 22 bases between the germline ends. The CDR3 runs to 18 residues. Germline lookup yields CDR1 LGHNA and CDR2 YNFKEQ. DNA of the CDR3: TGTGCCAGCAGCCGGGATCTCGGTGGGAGGATCGGCTCCTACGAGCAGTACTTC. Translation gives CASSRDLGGRIGSYEQYF.

The V gene is TRBV28, the J gene TRBJ1-1; tentatively, D is TRBD1 (5 bases). The V end was cut by 8 bases, the J end by 7 bases, with 11 bases between. The V gene's germline CDR1 is MDHEN and CDR2 SYDVKM. This CDR3 has 11 amino acids. The CDR3 spells CASQVGLEAFF. CDR3 sequence (DNA): TGTGCCAGCCAGGTGGGGCTTGAAGCTTTCTTT. Full variable domain (missing parts from reference TRBV28 and TRBJ1-1): DVKVTQSSRYLVKRTGEKVFLECVQDMDHENMFWYRQDPGLGLRLIYFSYDVKMKEKGDIPEGYSVSREKKERFSLILESASTNQTSMYLCASQVGLEAFFGQGTRLTVV.

V gene TRBV24-1 combines with J gene TRBJ1-5, with D perhaps matching TRBD1 (6 bases). Germline lookup yields CDR1 KGHDR and CDR2 SFDVKD. The CDR3 is 13 residues long. Trimming removed 11 bases at V and 3 bases at J, with 13 bases between. The CDR3 here is CAIQGTLNQPQHF. For the CDR3, the DNA is TGTGCCATCCAGGGGACCCTCAATCAGCCCCAGCATTTT.

This clone has a handful of counts. The V call is TRBV19, the J call TRBJ2-1, with TRBD1 identical over 7 bases. The CDR3 is made up of 15 amino acids. J gave up 5 bases and V 5 bases, and 9 bases lay outside the gene matches. Germline V gene lookup returns CDR1 LNHDA and CDR2 SQIVND (reference sequence). As DNA, the CDR3 is TGTGCCAGTAGTTTCGGACAGGAATCCGACAATGAGCAGTTCTTC. It codes for CASSFGQESDNEQFF.

V is TRBV9 and J is TRBJ2-1; the match to TRBD2 covers 7 bases. CDR1 and CDR2 (germline): SGDLS, YYNGEE. V dropped 0 bases and J dropped 9; count of bases not matched to a gene: 9. The CDR3 is 15 amino acids. The CDR3 loop is CASSVASGGITEQFF. The CDR3 nucleotides are TGTGCCAGCAGCGTAGCGTCGGGAGGTATTACTGAGCAGTTCTTC.

J is TRBJ2-3 and V is TRBV9, with D perhaps TRBD2 (6 bases). CDR3 length: 16 amino acids. The germline V and J ends were trimmed by 0 bases and 0 bases, with 11 bases remaining between them. Germline loops: CDR1 SGDLS, CDR2 YYNGEE. The CDR3: CASSVELSGSTDTQYF. The CDR3 DNA follows: TGTGCCAGCAGCGTAGAATTAAGCGGGAGCACAGATACGCAGTATTTT.

The chain is built from TRBV5-5 and TRBJ2-1, with D tentatively TRBD1 (5 bases). V was cut by 4 bases and J by 2 bases, with 19 bases left in between. Germline V gene data show CDR1 as SGHKS and CDR2 as YYEKEE (reference sequence). This CDR3 contains 17 residues. CDR3 protein: CASSVRVGGNPYNEQFF. The CDR3 nucleotides are TGTGCCAGCAGCGTCAGGGTGGGCGGAAATCCCTACAATGAGCAGTTCTTC.

The J gene is TRBJ1-2, the V gene TRBV5-1; D is unresolved. Per germline, CDR1 SGHRS and CDR2 YFSETQ. The CDR3 is 12 residues long. Trimming took 4 bases from V and 2 from J, leaving 6 bases between them. The DNA of the CDR3 is TGCGCCAGCAGCCCCGAGAACTATGGCTACACCTTC. Encoded protein: CASSPENYGYTF.

This clone has a single count. This chain connects TRBV5-1 to TRBJ1-4, with D maybe TRBD1 (6 bases). Germline V gives CDR1 SGHRS, CDR2 YFSETQ. The CDR3 loop spans 14 amino acids. V was trimmed by 4 bases and J by 5 bases, leaving 12 bases between them. Written as DNA, the CDR3 is TGCGCCAGCAGCATAGGGGGAACGAATGAAAAACTGTTTTTT. Translating it yields CASSIGGTNEKLFF. Full variable domain (outside the CDR3, taken from reference TRBV5-1 and TRBJ1-4): KAGVTQTPRYLIKTRGQQVTLSCSPISGHRSVSWYQQTPGQGLQFLFEYFSETQRNKGNFPGRFSGRQFSNSRSEMNVSTLELGDSALYLCASSIGGTNEKLFFGSGTQLSVL.

CDR3 in amino acids: CASSFGTVEGETQYF. The CDR3 nucleotides are TGTGCCAGCAGCTTCGGGACAGTCGAGGGAGAGACCCAGTACTTC. The chain has TRBV7-7 and TRBJ2-5; 7 bases fit TRBD1. The CDR3 covers 15 residues. Germline lookup yields CDR1 SSHAT and CDR2 FNYEAQ (reference sequence). The J segment lost 4 bases and the V segment lost 3 bases, leaving 8 bases of the junction unmatched.

V is TRBV13 and J is TRBJ1-3; no clear D. The germline gives CDR1 PRHDT, CDR2 FYEKMQ (reference sequence). This CDR3 comprises 15 residues. The V end was cut by 1 base, the J end by 0 bases, with 7 bases between. This CDR3 reads CASSLVAISGNTIYF. The CDR3 coding sequence is TGTGCCAGCAGCTTAGTGGCCATCTCTGGAAACACCATATATTTT. Drawing the rest from reference TRBV13 and TRBJ1-3, the complete variable domain is AAGVIQSPRHLIKEKRETATLKCYPIPRHDTVYWYQQGPGQDPQFLISFYEKMQSDKGSIPDRFSAQQFSDYHSELNMSSLELGDSALYFCASSLVAISGNTIYFGEGSWLTVV.

This rearrangement joins TRBV11-2 to TRBJ1-2; 7 bases agree with TRBD1. This CDR3 has 15 amino acids. V gave up 5 bases and J gave up 8 bases; unmatched junction bases: 14. Germline CDR1 reads SGHAT; CDR2 reads FQNNGV. Written as DNA, the CDR3 is TGTGCCAGCAGCCCCGGGGCAGGGGGTTTCTACGGCTACACCTTC. The encoded protein is CASSPGAGGFYGYTF.